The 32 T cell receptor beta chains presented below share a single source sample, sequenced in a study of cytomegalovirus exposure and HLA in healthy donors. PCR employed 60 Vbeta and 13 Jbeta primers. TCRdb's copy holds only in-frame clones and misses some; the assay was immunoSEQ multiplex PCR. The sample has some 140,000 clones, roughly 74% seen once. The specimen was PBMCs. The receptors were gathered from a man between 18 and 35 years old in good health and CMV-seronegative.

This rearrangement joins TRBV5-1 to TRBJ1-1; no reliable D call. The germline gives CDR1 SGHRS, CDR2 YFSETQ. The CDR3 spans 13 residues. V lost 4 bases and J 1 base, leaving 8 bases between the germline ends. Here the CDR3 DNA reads TGCGCCAGCAGCAAACTACAGAACACTGAAGCTTTCTTT. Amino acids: CASSKLQNTEAFF.

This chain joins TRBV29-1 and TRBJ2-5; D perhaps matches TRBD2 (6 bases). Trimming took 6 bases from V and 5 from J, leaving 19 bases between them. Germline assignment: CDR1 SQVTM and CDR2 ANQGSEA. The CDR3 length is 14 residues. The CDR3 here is CSVITSLMGETQYF. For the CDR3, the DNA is TGCAGCGTGATCACTAGCCTAATGGGGGAGACCCAGTACTTC.

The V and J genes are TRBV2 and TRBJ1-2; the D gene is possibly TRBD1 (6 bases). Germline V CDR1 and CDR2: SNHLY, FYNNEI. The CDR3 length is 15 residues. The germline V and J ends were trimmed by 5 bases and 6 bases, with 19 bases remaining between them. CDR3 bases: TGTGCCAGCAGTCGAGGACAGTCGCGGGGGGATGGCTACACCTTC. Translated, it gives CASSRGQSRGDGYTF.

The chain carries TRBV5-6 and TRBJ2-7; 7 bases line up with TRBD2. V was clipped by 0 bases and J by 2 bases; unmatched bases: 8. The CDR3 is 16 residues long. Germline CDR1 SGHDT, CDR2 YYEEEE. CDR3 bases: TGTGCCAGCAGCTTGGTTTTTGGACTAGGGCCCTACGAGCAGTACTTC. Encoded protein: CASSLVFGLGPYEQYF.

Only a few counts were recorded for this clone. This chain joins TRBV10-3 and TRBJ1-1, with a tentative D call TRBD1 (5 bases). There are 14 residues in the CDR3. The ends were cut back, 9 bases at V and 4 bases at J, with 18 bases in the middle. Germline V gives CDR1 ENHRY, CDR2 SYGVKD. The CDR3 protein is CAIQAANYRTEAFF. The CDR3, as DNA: TGTGCCATACAGGCTGCCAATTACCGCACTGAAGCTTTCTTT.

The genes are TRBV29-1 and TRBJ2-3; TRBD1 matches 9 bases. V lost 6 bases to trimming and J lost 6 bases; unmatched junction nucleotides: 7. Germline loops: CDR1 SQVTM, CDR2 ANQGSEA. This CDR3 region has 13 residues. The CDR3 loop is CSVRGQGNDTQYF. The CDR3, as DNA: TGCAGCGTGAGGGGACAGGGTAACGATACGCAGTATTTT.

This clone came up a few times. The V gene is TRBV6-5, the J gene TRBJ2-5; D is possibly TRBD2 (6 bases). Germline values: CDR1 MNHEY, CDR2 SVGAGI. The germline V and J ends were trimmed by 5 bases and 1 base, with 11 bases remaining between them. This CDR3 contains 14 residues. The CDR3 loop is CASSGTDSQETQYF. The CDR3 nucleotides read TGTGCCAGCAGTGGGACTGACAGCCAAGAGACCCAGTACTTC.

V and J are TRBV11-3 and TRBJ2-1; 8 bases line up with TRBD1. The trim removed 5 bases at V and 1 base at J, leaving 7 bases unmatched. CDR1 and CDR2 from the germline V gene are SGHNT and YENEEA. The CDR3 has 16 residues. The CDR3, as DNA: TGTGCCAGCAGCCTCACAGGGGGTATATCCTACAATGAGCAGTTCTTC. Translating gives CASSLTGGISYNEQFF.

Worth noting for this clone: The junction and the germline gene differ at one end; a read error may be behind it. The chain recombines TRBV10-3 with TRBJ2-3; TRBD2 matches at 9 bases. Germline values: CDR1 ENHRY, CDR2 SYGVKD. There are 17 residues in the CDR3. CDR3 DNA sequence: TGTGCCACCAGTGAGTCGGAGGCTAGCGGGGACGCTTATACGCAGTATTTT. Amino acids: CATSESEASGDAYTQYF.

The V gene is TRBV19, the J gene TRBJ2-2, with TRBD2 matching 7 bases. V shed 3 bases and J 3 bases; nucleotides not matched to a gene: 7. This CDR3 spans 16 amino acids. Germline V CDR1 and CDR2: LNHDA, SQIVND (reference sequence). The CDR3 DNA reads TGTGCCAGTAGTATCGCTTTAGGGAGGGACACCGGGGAGCTGTTTTTT. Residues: CASSIALGRDTGELFF.

The chain's CDR3 is CASSQDGRDYGYTF. CDR3 coding DNA: TGTGCCAGCAGTCAAGACGGGAGGGACTATGGCTACACCTTC. The rearrangement links TRBV7-2 to TRBJ1-2; D ambiguous. Germline assignment: CDR1 SGHTA and CDR2 FQGNSA. Trimming left V 6 bases short and J 3 bases short, with 14 bases between. CDR3 size: 14 residues.

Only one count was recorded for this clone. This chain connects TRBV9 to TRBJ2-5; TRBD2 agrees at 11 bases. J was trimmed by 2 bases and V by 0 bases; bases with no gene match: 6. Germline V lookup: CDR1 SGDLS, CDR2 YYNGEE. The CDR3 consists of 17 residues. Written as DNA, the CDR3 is TGTGCCAGCAGCGTAGGACTAGCGGGGATCTTTCAAGAGACCCAGTACTTC. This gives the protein CASSVGLAGIFQETQYF.

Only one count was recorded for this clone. The CDR3 nucleotides are TGTGCCAGCAGTTCTACAGGGTTAGAGACCCAGTACTTC. Encoded protein: CASSSTGLETQYF. The rearrangement joins TRBV28 to TRBJ2-5, with a possible D match to TRBD1 (6 bases). Germline CDR1 MDHEN, CDR2 SYDVKM. The V end was cut by 4 bases, the J end by 4 bases, with 10 bases between. The CDR3 is 13 residues long.

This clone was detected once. The CDR3 bases are TGCGCCAGCAGCGATGACAGAGTTCGATCCGAGCAGTACTTC. Its protein product is CASSDDRVRSEQYF. This chain uses TRBV5-1 with TRBJ2-7; D is perhaps TRBD1 (5 bases). Per the germline V gene, CDR1 is SGHRS and CDR2 is YFSETQ. This CDR3 contains 14 residues. Trimming removed 4 bases at V and 6 bases at J, with 17 bases between.

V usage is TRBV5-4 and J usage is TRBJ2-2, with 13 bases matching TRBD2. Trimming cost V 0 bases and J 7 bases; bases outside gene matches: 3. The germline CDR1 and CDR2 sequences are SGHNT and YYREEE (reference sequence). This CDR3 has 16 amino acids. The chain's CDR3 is CASSLGGLAGSGELFF. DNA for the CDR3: TGTGCCAGCAGCTTGGGGGGACTAGCGGGGAGCGGGGAGCTGTTTTTT. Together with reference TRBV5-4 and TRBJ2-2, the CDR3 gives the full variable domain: ETGVTQSPTHLIKTRGQQVTLRCSSQSGHNTVSWYQQALGQGPQFIFQYYREEENGRGNFPPRFSGLQFPNYSSELNVNALELDDSALYLCASSLGGLAGSGELFFGEGSRLTVL.

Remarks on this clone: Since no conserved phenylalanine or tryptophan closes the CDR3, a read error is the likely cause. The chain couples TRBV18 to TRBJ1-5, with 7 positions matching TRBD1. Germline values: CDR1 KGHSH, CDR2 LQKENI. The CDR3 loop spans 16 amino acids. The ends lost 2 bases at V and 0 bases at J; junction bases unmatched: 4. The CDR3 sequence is CASSPSGQFSNQPQHL. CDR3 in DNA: TGTGCCAGCTCACCATCGGGACAGTTTAGCAATCAGCCCCAGCATCTT.

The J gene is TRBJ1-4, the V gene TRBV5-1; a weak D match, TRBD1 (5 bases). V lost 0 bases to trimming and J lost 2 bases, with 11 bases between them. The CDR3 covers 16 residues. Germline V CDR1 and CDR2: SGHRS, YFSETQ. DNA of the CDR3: TGCGCCAGCAGCTTGGCCGTGGCAGGGACTAATGAAAAACTGTTTTTT. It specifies CASSLAVAGTNEKLFF. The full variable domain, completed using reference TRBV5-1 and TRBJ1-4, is KAGVTQTPRYLIKTRGQQVTLSCSPISGHRSVSWYQQTPGQGLQFLFEYFSETQRNKGNFPGRFSGRQFSNSRSEMNVSTLELGDSALYLCASSLAVAGTNEKLFFGSGTQLSVL.

CDR3 loop: CASLAGATEAFF. In nucleotides, the CDR3 is TGTGCCAGCTTGGCGGGGGCCACTGAAGCTTTCTTT. The genes are TRBV7-9 and TRBJ1-1; TRBD1 is a possible D gene (6 bases). The CDR3 is 12 amino acids. Trimming took 8 bases from V and 4 from J, leaving 11 bases between them. Germline assignment: CDR1 SEHNR and CDR2 FQNEAQ (reference sequence). The complete variable domain, with remaining parts taken from reference TRBV7-9 and TRBJ1-1, reads DTGVSQNPRHKITKRGQNVTFRCDPISEHNRLYWYRQTLGQGPEFLTYFQNEAQLEKSRLLSDRFSAERPKGSFSTLEIQRTEQGDSAMYLCASLAGATEAFFGQGTRLTVV.

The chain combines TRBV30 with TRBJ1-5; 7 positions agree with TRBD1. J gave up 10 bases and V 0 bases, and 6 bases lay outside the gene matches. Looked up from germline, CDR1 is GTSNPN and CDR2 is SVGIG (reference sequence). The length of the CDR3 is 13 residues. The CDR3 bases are TGTGCCTGGAGTGTACTAAGGGGGCAACCCCAGCATTTT. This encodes CAWSVLRGQPQHF.

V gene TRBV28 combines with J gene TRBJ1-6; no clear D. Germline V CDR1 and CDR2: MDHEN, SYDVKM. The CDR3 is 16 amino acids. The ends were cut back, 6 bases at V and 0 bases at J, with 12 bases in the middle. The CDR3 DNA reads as TGTGCCAGCAGATCTCCTGTTAGCTCCTATAATTCACCCCTCCACTTT. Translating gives CASRSPVSSYNSPLHF.

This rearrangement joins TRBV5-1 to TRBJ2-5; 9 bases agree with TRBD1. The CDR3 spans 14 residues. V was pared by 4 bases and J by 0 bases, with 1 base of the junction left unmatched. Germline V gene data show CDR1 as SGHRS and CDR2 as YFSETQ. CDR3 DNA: TGCGCCAGCAGCGGACAGGGGTACCAAGAGACCCAGTACTTC. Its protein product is CASSGQGYQETQYF.

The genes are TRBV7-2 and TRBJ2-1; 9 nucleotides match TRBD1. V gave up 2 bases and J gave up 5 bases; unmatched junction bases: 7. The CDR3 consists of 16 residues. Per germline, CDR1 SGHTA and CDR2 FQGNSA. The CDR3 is CASSLLGTGSDNEQFF. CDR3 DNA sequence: TGTGCCAGCAGCTTACTGGGGACAGGGAGCGACAATGAGCAGTTCTTC. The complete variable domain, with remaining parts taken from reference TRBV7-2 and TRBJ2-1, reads GAGVSQSPSNKVTEKGKDVELRCDPISGHTALYWYRQSLGQGLEFLIYFQGNSAPDKSGLPSDRFSAERTGGSVSTLTIQRTQQEDSAVYLCASSLLGTGSDNEQFFGPGTRLTVL.

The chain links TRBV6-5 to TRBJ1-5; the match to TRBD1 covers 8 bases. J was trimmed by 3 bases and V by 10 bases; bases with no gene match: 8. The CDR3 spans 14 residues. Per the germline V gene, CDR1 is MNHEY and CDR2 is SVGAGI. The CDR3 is CATALDRVNQPQHF. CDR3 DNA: TGTGCCACCGCGTTGGACAGGGTCAATCAGCCCCAGCATTTT.

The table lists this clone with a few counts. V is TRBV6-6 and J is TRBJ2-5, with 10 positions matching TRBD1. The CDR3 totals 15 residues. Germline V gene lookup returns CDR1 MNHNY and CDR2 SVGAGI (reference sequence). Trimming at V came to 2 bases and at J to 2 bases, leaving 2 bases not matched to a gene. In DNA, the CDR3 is TGTGCCAGCAGTTACCCGGACAGGGGGCAAGAGACCCAGTACTTC. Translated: CASSYPDRGQETQYF.

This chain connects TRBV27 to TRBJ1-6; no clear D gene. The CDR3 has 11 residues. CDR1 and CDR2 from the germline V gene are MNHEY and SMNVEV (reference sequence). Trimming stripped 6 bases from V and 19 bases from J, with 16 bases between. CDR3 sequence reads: CASRSGLSFHF. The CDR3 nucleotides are TGTGCCAGCAGGTCAGGACTAAGTTTTCACTTT.

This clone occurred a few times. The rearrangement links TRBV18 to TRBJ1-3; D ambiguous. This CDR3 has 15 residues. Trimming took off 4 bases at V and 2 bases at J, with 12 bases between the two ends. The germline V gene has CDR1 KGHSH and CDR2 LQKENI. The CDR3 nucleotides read TGTGCCAGCTCACGCGGACGGGATACTGGAAACACCATATATTTT. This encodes CASSRGRDTGNTIYF.

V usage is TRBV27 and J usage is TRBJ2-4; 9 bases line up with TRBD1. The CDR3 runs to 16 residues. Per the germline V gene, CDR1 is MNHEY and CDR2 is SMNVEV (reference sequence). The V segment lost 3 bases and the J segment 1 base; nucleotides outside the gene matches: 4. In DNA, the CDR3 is TGTGCCAGCAGTTTTGGGACAGGGCTGGCCAAAAACATTCAGTACTTC. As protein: CASSFGTGLAKNIQYF.

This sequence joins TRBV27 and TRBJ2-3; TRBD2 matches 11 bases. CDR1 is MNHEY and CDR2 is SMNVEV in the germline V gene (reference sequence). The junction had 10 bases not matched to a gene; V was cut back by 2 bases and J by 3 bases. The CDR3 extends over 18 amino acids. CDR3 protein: CASSLEGARLAGTDTQYF. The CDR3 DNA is TGTGCCAGCAGTTTAGAGGGGGCCAGACTAGCGGGGACAGATACGCAGTATTTT.

The CDR3 region is CASSIVRRGGSIHEQFF. CDR3 nucleotide sequence: TGTGCCAGTAGTATAGTGCGGCGGGGGGGATCAATCCATGAGCAGTTCTTC. V usage is TRBV19 and J usage is TRBJ2-1; TRBD2 matches 9 bases. V lost 1 base and J lost 8; bases outside the gene matches: 12. The length of the CDR3 is 17 residues. Germline V gene data show CDR1 as LNHDA and CDR2 as SQIVND (reference sequence).

In DNA, the CDR3 is TGTGCCATCAGTCCCGGGACAGAAGAGACCCAGTACTTC. Translating it yields CAISPGTEETQYF. V is TRBV10-3 and J is TRBJ2-5; 7 bases map to TRBD1. Trimming cost V 5 bases and J 3 bases; bases outside gene matches: 3. The CDR3 is 13 residues long. Germline V gene data show CDR1 as ENHRY and CDR2 as SYGVKD.

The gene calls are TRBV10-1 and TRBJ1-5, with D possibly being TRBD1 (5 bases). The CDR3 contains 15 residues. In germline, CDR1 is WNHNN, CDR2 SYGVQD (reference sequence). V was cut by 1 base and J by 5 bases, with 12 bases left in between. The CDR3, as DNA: TGCGCCAGCAGTGAGTTGGAGGCGGGGGATCAGCCCCAGCATTTT. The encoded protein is CASSELEAGDQPQHF.

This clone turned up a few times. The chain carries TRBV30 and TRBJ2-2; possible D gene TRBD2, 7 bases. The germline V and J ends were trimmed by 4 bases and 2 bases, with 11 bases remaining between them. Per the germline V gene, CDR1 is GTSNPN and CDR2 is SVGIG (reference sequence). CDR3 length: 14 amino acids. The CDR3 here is CAWKGGLNTGELFF. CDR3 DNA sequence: TGTGCCTGGAAGGGGGGGTTAAACACCGGGGAGCTGTTTTTT.